These 20 T cell receptor beta chains were all obtained from the same sample, sequenced in a study of technical replicates of blood from a handful of donors. TCRdb's copy holds only in-frame clones and misses some; the assay was immunoSEQ multiplex PCR. The sample lists more than 65,000 clones; about 97% were seen once. Sequencing used T cells isolated from PBMCs. The receptors were gathered from a human donor in good health.

V gene TRBV30 combines with J gene TRBJ2-7; D is possibly TRBD1 (7 bases). Germline lookup yields CDR1 GTSNPN and CDR2 SVGIG (reference sequence). CDR3 length: 13 amino acids. With 1 base removed from V and 6 bases from J, the gap between germline ends came to 13 bases. CDR3 nucleotide sequence: TGTGCCTGGAGTGGCCAGGGGGGAGGCGAGCAGTACTTC. It yields the protein CAWSGQGGGEQYF.

The chain employs TRBV7-3 and TRBJ2-3; 8 bases map to TRBD2. Germline values: CDR1 SGHTA, CDR2 FQGTGA. The length of the CDR3 is 18 residues. Germline trimming cut 1 base from V and 5 bases from J; bases unmatched to any gene: 14. The CDR3 loop reads CASSLNGPGAGAGDTQYF. The CDR3 DNA sequence: TGTGCCAGCAGCTTAAACGGACCCGGAGCGGGAGCTGGAGATACGCAGTATTTT.

The CDR3 spells CATSGLQQGYEQYF. Here the CDR3 DNA reads TGTGCCACCAGCGGCCTACAACAGGGGTACGAGCAGTACTTC. The V gene is TRBV15, the J gene TRBJ2-7; 7 bases line up with TRBD1. Losses at the gene ends were 5 bases for V and 4 bases for J; bases not matched to a gene: 8. This CDR3 region has 14 residues. Looked up from germline, CDR1 is LNHNV and CDR2 is YYDKDF (reference sequence).

V usage is TRBV7-3 and J usage is TRBJ2-3, with D possibly TRBD2 on 5 matching bases. The CDR3 runs to 13 residues. V lost 5 bases to trimming and J lost 6 bases, with 12 bases between them. Germline V CDR1 and CDR2: SGHTA, FQGTGA. CDR3 DNA sequence: TGTGCCAGCAGCCCCAGCGGACCCGATACGCAGTATTTT. This translates into CASSPSGPDTQYF.

Worth noting for this clone: A read error may produce the germline difference seen at one junction end. V is TRBV10-2 and J is TRBJ2-5, with TRBD1 identical over 7 bases. The germline gives CDR1 WSHSY, CDR2 SAAADI. This CDR3 has 10 residues. The CDR3 loop is CASRGQVTNF. DNA of the CDR3: TGCGCCAGCAGAGGACAGGTCACTAACTTC.

The V and J genes are TRBV6-5 and TRBJ1-1; D remains unclear. The germline V and J ends were trimmed by 0 bases and 1 base, with 3 bases remaining between them. Germline lookup yields CDR1 MNHEY and CDR2 SVGAGI. The CDR3 is 13 amino acids. The CDR3 loop reads CASSYSQNTEAFF. Written as DNA, the CDR3 is TGTGCCAGCAGTTACTCACAGAACACTGAAGCTTTCTTT.

In nucleotides, the CDR3 is TGTGCCAGCAATGGAATAGCGGGAGGGTCAGATACGCAGTATTTT. This codes for CASNGIAGGSDTQYF. The chain is built from TRBV6-5 and TRBJ2-3; the match to TRBD2 covers 11 bases. Germline lookup yields CDR1 MNHEY and CDR2 SVGAGI. This CDR3 contains 15 residues. J lost 4 bases, V lost 7 bases, and 7 bases had no gene match.

The chain has TRBV11-3 and TRBJ2-7, with 9 bases matching TRBD1. Germline V lookup: CDR1 SGHNT, CDR2 YENEEA. The J segment lost 7 bases and the V segment lost 5 bases, leaving 9 bases of the junction unmatched. This CDR3 is built from 14 residues. The CDR3 nucleotides are TGTGCCAGCAGCCAAAACAGGGGGCTCGGTGAGCAGTACTTC. It specifies CASSQNRGLGEQYF. The variable domain in full, completed from reference TRBV11-3 and TRBJ2-7, reads EAGVVQSPRYKIIEKKQPVAFWCNPISGHNTLYWYLQNLGQGPELLIRYENEEAVDDSQLPKDRFSAERLKGVDSTLKIQPAELGDSAVYLCASSQNRGLGEQYFGPGTRLTVT.

Only one count was recorded for this clone. V gene TRBV7-8 combines with J gene TRBJ2-5, with 13 nucleotides matching TRBD2. With V trimmed by 5 bases and J by 4 bases, 7 bases remained unmatched. CDR1 SGHVS and CDR2 FQNEAQ come from the germline V gene. The CDR3 contains 16 residues. The CDR3, as DNA: TGTGCCAGCAGCCCCGGACTAGCGGGAGTCTCAGAGACCCAGTACTTC. It codes for CASSPGLAGVSETQYF.

J is TRBJ2-7 and V is TRBV27, with 13 bases matching TRBD2. CDR1 is MNHEY and CDR2 is SMNVEV in the germline V gene (reference sequence). Losses at the gene ends were 8 bases for V and 6 bases for J; bases not matched to a gene: 10. CDR3 length equals 15 residues. CDR3 coding DNA: TGTGCCAGCGTTAGTGGACTAGCGGGAGAGCCCGAGCAGTACTTC. Translation: CASVSGLAGEPEQYF.

The J gene is TRBJ2-1, the V gene TRBV19; D is perhaps TRBD1 (7 bases). V was cut by 0 bases and J by 8 bases, with 26 bases left in between. The CDR3 covers 19 residues. Germline lookup yields CDR1 LNHDA and CDR2 SQIVND (reference sequence). The CDR3 reads CASSIDRGTVKRRGDEQFF. CDR3 coding DNA: TGTGCCAGTAGTATAGATCGGGGGACAGTTAAAAGGAGGGGCGATGAGCAGTTCTTC.

This clone was counted a single time. The DNA of the CDR3 is TGTGCCAGTAGCCGGGGACAGGTGAACACTGAAGCTTTCTTT. Translated: CASSRGQVNTEAFF. The chain has TRBV19 and TRBJ1-1, with 8 bases fitting TRBD1. The CDR3 spans 14 residues. Trimming took 6 bases from V and 0 from J; bases not matched to a gene: 3. Germline loops: CDR1 LNHDA, CDR2 SQIVND (reference sequence).

The chain has TRBV20-1 and TRBJ2-7; unclear D gene. V lost 0 bases and J 3 bases, leaving 3 bases between the germline ends. This CDR3 is 11 amino acids long. CDR1 and CDR2 (germline): DFQATT, SNEGSKA (reference sequence). This CDR3 is CSARDIYEQYF. The CDR3 DNA is TGCAGTGCTAGAGACATCTACGAGCAGTACTTC.

This chain connects TRBV2 to TRBJ2-7; 11 bases match TRBD2. This CDR3 is built from 14 residues. The germline gives CDR1 SNHLY, CDR2 FYNNEI. V shed 5 bases, J shed 3 bases, and the junction held 3 bases outside the gene matches. The CDR3 region has the DNA TGTGCCAGCAGTCCGGGACTAGCGGTCTACGAGCAGTACTTC. Amino acids: CASSPGLAVYEQYF.

This sequence joins TRBV18 and TRBJ1-5, with D unresolved. The CDR3 runs 13 residues. Trimming shortened V by 2 bases and J by 4 bases, and 6 bases separated the two germline ends. The V gene's germline CDR1 is KGHSH and CDR2 LQKENI. CDR3 coding DNA: TGTGCCAGCTCACCAGCGGCGAATCAGCCCCAGCATTTT. Translated: CASSPAANQPQHF.

This rearrangement joins TRBV2 to TRBJ2-1; TRBD2 matches at 9 bases. The J segment lost 8 bases and the V segment lost 4 bases, leaving 6 bases of the junction unmatched. The CDR3 contains 14 residues. In germline, CDR1 is SNHLY, CDR2 FYNNEI. The DNA of the CDR3 is TGTGCCAGCAGTGGACTAGCGGCAGTGGATGAGCAGTTCTTC. Amino acid sequence: CASSGLAAVDEQFF.

The genes are TRBV4-1 and TRBJ2-3; perhaps TRBD2 as D (5 bases). Trimming took off 1 base at V and 1 base at J, with 6 bases between the two ends. CDR3 size: 14 residues. The germline V gene encodes CDR1 MGHRA and CDR2 YSYEKL. The CDR3 sequence is CASSQVEGTDTQYF. In DNA, the CDR3 is TGCGCCAGCAGCCAAGTGGAGGGCACAGATACGCAGTATTTT.

This clone occurred once. The V and J genes are TRBV28 and TRBJ2-3; D is perhaps TRBD2 (6 bases). Trimming pared 5 bases from V and 4 bases from J, leaving 22 bases between. This CDR3 comprises 17 residues. Germline CDR1 reads MDHEN; CDR2 reads SYDVKM. The CDR3 sequence: CASSGSLRDPTPDTQYF. The CDR3 coding sequence is TGTGCCAGCAGTGGGAGTTTGCGGGACCCTACTCCAGATACGCAGTATTTT.

The chain couples TRBV12-5 to TRBJ2-1, with D possibly matching TRBD2 (6 bases). CDR1 is LGHNT, CDR2 FRNRAP, per germline. The CDR3 covers 14 residues. The V end was cut by 1 base, the J end by 6 bases, with 10 bases between. Here the CDR3 DNA reads TGTGCTAGTGGTTTGGGCGGGATCTCCAATGAGCAGTTCTTC. Its translation is CASGLGGISNEQFF.

V usage is TRBV11-2 and J usage is TRBJ2-2; 8 bases line up with TRBD1. V lost 0 bases and J lost 7; bases outside the gene matches: 10. The CDR3 spans 17 residues. Germline values: CDR1 SGHAT, CDR2 FQNNGV. CDR3 in amino acids: CASSLDLNRGVGGELFF. In DNA form, the CDR3 reads TGTGCCAGCAGCTTAGATCTCAACAGGGGGGTAGGCGGGGAGCTGTTTTTT.